This T cell receptor (beta chain) was recorded in a study of T cells after posttransplantation cyclophosphamide. Sequencing used immunoSEQ multiplex PCR; TCRdb keeps in-frame clones, though not all of them. There are tens of thousands of clones in the sample, none observed a single time. Study results and caveats: Skin or GI-infiltrating T cells shared few TRB sequences with blood.

With 5 bases clipped from V and 2 bases from J, the junction kept 5 bases outside the gene matches. From germline, CDR1 is SGHTA and CDR2 FQGNSA. This CDR3 is 16 amino acids long. There are a few counts of this clone. Its antigen is currently unknown. The receptor's source is a woman aged 60-75 years in good health, CMV-negative, and a related stem cell transplant donor. The specimen sequenced was PBMCs. The chain couples TRBV7-2 to TRBJ2-1; 11 bases map to TRBD1. CDR3 residues: CASSPRDRGAYNEQFF. Written as DNA, the CDR3 is TGTGCCAGCAGCCCCCGGGACAGGGGGGCCTACAATGAGCAGTTCTTC.